The subject of this entry is one TCR beta chain. Per the original methods: How many nucleated cells were present was estimated from reference gene primer amplification. Clones were sequenced by immunoSEQ multiplex PCR, and TCRdb holds only the in-frame ones, with some missing. From that table come the V and J calls and clone size; the DNA was used to work out D and trimming. The repertoire has roughly 400,000 clones, about 92% of them found once; the top ten carry about 0.57%. The sample comes from a study of blood T cell repertoires in COVID-19. Categorization into cohorts depended on clinical history that participants reported. Cohort 3 recovery required two negative PCRs, clearance, or symptom resolution. The sequenced material came from PBMCs or T cells enriched from blood (not recorded which). The clonotype comes from a man between 18 and 35 years old who had recovered from COVID-19.

CDR3 loop: CASSLGAGLETQYF. CDR3 nucleotide sequence: TGTGCCAGCAGCTTAGGAGCAGGGCTAGAGACCCAGTACTTC. The chain has TRBV13 and TRBJ2-5; D is perhaps TRBD1 (5 bases). Germline values: CDR1 PRHDT, CDR2 FYEKMQ (reference sequence). The V and J ends lost 0 bases and 4 bases respectively, with 9 bases between them. The CDR3 totals 14 residues.